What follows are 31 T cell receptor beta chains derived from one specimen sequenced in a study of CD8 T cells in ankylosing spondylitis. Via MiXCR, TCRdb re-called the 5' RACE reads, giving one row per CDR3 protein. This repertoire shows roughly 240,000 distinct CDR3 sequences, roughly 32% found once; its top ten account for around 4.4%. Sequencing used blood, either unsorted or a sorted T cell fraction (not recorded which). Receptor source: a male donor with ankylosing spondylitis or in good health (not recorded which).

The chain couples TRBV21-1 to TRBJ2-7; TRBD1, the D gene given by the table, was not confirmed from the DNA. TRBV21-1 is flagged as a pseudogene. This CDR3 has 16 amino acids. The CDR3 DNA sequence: TGTGCCAGCAGCAGCCCCGGACAGGACTCCCCCTACGAGCAGTACTTC. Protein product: CASSSPGQDSPYEQYF.

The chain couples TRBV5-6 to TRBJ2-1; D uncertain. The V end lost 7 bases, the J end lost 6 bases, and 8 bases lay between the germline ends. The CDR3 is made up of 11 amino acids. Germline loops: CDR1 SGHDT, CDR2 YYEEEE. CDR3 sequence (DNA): TGTGCCAGCGCCGAGGCCAATGAGCAGTTCTTC. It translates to CASAEANEQFF.

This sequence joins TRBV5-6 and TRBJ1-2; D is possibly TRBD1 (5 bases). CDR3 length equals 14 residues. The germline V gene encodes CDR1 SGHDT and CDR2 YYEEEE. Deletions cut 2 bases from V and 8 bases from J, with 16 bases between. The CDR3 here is CASSFDSRRGGYTF. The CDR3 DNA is TGTGCCAGCAGCTTTGACAGCCGAAGAGGGGGCTACACCTTC.

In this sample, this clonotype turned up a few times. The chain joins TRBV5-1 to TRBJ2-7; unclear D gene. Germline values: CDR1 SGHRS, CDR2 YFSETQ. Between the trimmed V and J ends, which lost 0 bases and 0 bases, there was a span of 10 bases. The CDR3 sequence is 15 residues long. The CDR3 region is CASSLGTGGSYEQYF. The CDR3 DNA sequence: TGCGCCAGCAGCTTGGGGACGGGCGGCTCCTACGAGCAGTACTTC.

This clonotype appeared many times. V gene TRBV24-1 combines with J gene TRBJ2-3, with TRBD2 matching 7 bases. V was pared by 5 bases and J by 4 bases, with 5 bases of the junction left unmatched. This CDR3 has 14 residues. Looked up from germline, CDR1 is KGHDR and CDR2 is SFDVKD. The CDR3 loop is CATSGQGRADTQYF. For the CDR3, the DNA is TGTGCCACCAGTGGCCAAGGGAGGGCAGATACGCAGTATTTT.

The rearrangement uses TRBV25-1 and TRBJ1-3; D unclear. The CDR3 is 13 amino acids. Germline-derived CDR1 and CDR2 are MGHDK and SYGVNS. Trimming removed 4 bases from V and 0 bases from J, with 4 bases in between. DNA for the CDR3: TGTGCCAGCAGTGGCGACTCTGGAAACACCATATATTTT. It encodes CASSGDSGNTIYF.

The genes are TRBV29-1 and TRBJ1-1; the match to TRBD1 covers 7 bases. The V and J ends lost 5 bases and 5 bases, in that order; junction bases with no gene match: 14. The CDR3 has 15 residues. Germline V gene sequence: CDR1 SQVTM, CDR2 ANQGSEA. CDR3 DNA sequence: TGCAGCGTTCTCACATCCCGGGACAGAGTTACTGAAGCTTTCTTT. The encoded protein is CSVLTSRDRVTEAFF.

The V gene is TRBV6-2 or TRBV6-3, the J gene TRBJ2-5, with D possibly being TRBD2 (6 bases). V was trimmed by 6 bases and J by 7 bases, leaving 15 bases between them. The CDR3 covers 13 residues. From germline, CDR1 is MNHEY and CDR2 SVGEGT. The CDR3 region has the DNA TGTGCCAGCAGACGGACTACGTTAGCGACCCAGTACTTC. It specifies CASRRTTLATQYF.

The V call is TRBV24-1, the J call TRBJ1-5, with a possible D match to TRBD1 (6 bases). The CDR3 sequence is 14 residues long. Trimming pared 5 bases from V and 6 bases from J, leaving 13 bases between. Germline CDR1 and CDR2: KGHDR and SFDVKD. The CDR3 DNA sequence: TGTGCCACCAGTGCGTCAGGAGGGGGTCAGCCCCAGCATTTT. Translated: CATSASGGGQPQHF.

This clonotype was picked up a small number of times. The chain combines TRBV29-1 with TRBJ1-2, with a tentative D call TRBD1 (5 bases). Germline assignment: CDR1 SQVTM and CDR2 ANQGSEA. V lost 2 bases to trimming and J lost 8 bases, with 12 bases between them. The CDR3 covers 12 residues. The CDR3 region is CSVESQGSGYTF. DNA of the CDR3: TGCAGCGTTGAATCGCAGGGATCAGGCTACACCTTC. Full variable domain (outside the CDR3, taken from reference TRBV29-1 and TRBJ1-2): SAVISQKPSRDICQRGTSLTIQCQVDSQVTMMFWYRQQPGQSLTLIATANQGSEATYESGFVIDKFPISRPNLTFSTLTVSNMSPEDSSIYLCSVESQGSGYTFGSGTRLTVV.

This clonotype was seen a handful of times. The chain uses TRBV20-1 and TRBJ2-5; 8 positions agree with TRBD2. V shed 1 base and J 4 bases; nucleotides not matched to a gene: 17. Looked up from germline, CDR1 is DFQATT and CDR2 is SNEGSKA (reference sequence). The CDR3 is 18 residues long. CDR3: CSARGRGRGLADPETQYF. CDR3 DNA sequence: TGCAGTGCTAGAGGTAGAGGAAGAGGACTAGCCGACCCAGAGACCCAGTACTTC.

CDR3 region: CASRIKGGQPQHF. DNA of the CDR3: TGTGCCAGCAGGATTAAAGGTGGACAGCCCCAGCATTTT. The chain combines TRBV7-9 with TRBJ1-5; D not certain. CDR1 is SEHNR, CDR2 FQNEAQ, per germline (reference sequence). V was trimmed by 6 bases and J by 7 bases, leaving 13 bases between them. The CDR3 runs 13 residues.

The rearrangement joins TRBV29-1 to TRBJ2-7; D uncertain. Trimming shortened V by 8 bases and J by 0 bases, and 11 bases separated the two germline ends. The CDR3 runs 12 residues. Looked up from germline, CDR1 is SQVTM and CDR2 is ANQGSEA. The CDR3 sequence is CSTRGDSYEQYF. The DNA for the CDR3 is TGCAGCACCCGAGGCGACTCCTACGAGCAGTACTTC.

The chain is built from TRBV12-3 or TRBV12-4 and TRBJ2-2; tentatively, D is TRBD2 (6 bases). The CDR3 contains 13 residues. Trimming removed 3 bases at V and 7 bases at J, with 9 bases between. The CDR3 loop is CASSFWGVGELFF. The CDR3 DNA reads TGTGCCAGCAGTTTCTGGGGGGTCGGGGAGCTGTTTTTT.

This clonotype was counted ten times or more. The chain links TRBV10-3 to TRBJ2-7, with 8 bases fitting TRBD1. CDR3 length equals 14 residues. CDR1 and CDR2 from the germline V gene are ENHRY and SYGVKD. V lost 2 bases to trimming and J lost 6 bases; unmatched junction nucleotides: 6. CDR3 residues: CAISEGDRIGEQYF. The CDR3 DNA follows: TGTGCCATCAGTGAGGGGGACAGGATCGGCGAGCAGTACTTC.

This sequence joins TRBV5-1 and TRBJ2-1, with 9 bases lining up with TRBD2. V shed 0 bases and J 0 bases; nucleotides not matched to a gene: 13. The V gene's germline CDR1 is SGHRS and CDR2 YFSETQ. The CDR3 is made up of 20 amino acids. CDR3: CASSLEGGGAQLGSYNEQFF. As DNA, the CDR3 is TGCGCCAGCAGCTTGGAGGGCGGGGGGGCCCAATTAGGCTCCTACAATGAGCAGTTCTTC.

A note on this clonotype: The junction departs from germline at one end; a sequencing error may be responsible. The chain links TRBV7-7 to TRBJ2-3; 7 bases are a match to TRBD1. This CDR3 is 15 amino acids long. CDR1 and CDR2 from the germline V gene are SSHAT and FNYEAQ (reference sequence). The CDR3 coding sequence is TGTGCTAGCAGCTTAGGGGGCTTGAGCACAGATACGCATTATTTT. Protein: CASSLGGLSTDTHYF. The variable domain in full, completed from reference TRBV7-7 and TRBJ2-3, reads GAGVSQSPRYKVTKRGQDVTLRCDPISSHATLYWYQQALGQGPEFLTYFNYEAQPDKSGLPSDRFSAERPEGSISTLTIQRTEQRDSAMYRCASSLGGLSTDTHYFGPGTRLTVL.

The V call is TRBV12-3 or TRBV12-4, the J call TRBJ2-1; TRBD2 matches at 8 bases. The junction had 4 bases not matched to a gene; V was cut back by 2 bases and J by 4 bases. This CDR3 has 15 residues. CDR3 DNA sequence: TGTGCCAGCAGTTTATATAGCGGGGTGTACAATGAGCAGTTCTTC. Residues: CASSLYSGVYNEQFF.

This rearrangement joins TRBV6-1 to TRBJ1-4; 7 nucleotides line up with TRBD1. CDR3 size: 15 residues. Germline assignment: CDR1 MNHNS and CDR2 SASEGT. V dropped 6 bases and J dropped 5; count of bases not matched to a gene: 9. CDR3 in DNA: TGTGCCAGCAGACCTGCGGGGACAGTAAATGAAAAACTGTTTTTT. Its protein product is CASRPAGTVNEKLFF.

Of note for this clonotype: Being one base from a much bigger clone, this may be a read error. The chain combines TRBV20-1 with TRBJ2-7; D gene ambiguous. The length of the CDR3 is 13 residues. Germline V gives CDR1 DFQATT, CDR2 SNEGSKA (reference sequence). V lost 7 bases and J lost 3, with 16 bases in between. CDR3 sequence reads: CSDSWTVDYEQYF. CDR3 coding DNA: TGCAGTGATTCATGGACGGTAGACTACGAGCAGTACTTC.

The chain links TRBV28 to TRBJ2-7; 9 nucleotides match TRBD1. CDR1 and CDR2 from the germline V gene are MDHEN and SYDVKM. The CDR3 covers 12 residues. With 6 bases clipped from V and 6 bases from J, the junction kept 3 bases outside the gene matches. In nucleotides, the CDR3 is TGTGCCAGCAGGGACAGGGGTTTCGAGCAGTACTTC. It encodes CASRDRGFEQYF.

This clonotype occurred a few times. DNA of the CDR3: TGTGCCAGCAGCTTAGACAGCTATGAGCAGTTCTTC. Its translation is CASSLDSYEQFF. The chain recombines TRBV7-8 with TRBJ2-1, with D hard to call. This CDR3 has 12 amino acids. The germline V and J ends were trimmed by 1 base and 8 bases, with 6 bases remaining between them. Germline CDR1 SGHVS, CDR2 FQNEAQ.

The CDR3 coding sequence is TGTGCCAGCAGCCAAACTAGCGGCAGCACAGATACGCAGTATTTT. It codes for CASSQTSGSTDTQYF. This chain uses TRBV3-1 with TRBJ2-3; TRBD2 agrees at 8 bases. There are 15 residues in the CDR3. Germline trimming cut 2 bases from V and 0 bases from J; bases unmatched to any gene: 1. CDR1 is LGHDT, CDR2 YNNKEL, per germline (reference sequence).

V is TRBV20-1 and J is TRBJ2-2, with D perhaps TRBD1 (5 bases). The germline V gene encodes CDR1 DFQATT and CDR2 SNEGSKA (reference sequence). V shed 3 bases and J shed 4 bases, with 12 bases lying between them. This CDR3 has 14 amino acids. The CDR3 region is CSASVTGPTGELFF. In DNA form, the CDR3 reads TGCAGTGCTAGTGTCACAGGCCCCACCGGGGAGCTGTTTTTT.

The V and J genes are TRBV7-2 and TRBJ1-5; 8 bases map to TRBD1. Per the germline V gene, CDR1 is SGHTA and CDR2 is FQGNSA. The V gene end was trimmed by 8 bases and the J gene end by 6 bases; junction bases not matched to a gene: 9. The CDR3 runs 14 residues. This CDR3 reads CASGHRGLGQPQHF. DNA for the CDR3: TGTGCCAGCGGACACAGGGGGTTGGGTCAGCCCCAGCATTTT.

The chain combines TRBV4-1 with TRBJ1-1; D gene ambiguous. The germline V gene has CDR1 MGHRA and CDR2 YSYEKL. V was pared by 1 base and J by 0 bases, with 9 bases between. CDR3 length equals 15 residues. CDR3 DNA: TGCGCCAGCAGCCAAGGTTGGGGAATGAACACTGAAGCTTTCTTT. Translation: CASSQGWGMNTEAFF.

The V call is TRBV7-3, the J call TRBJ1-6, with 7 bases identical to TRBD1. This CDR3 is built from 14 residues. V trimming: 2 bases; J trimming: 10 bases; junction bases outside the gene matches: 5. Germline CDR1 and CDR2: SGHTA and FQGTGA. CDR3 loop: CASSLLGRGSPLHF. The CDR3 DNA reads TGTGCCAGCAGCTTATTGGGCAGGGGGTCACCCCTCCACTTT. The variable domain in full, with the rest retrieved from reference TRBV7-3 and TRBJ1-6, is GAGVSQTPSNKVTEKGKYVELRCDPISGHTALYWYRQSLGQGPEFLIYFQGTGAADDSGLPNDRFFAVRPEGSVSTLKIQRTERGDSAVYLCASSLLGRGSPLHFGNGTRLTVT.

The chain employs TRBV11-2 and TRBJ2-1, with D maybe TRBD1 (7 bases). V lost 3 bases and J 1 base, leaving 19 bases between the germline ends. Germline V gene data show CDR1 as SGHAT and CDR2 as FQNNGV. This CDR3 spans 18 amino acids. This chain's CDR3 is CASSLGQLGTLSYNEQFF. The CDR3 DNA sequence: TGTGCCAGCAGCTTGGGACAGCTAGGGACTCTGTCCTACAATGAGCAGTTCTTC.

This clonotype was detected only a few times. CDR3 region: CSASPSGYNEQFF. CDR3 nucleotide sequence: TGCAGTGCTTCCCCTAGCGGCTACAATGAGCAGTTCTTC. The chain carries TRBV20-1 and TRBJ2-1; the match to TRBD2 covers 7 bases. CDR3 size: 13 residues. In germline, CDR1 is DFQATT, CDR2 SNEGSKA (reference sequence). Unmatched junction bases numbered 4, after V lost 5 bases and J lost 3 bases.

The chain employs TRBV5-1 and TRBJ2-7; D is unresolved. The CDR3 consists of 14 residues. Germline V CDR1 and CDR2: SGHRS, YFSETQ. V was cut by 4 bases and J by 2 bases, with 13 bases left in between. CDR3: CASSPDPLAYEQYF. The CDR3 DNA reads TGCGCCAGCAGCCCGGACCCTCTGGCCTACGAGCAGTACTTC.

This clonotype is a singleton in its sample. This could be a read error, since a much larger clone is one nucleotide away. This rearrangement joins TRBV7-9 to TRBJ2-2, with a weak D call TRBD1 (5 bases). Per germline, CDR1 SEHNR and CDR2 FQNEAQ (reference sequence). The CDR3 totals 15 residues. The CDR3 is CSSSRVFANTGELFF. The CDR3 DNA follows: TGTTCCAGCAGCAGGGTGTTCGCGAACACCGGGGAGCTGTTTTTT.